These 21 T cell receptor beta chains originate from one sample sequenced in a study of blood T cell repertoires in COVID-19. Profiling relied on immunoSEQ multiplex PCR, and the TCRdb table lists in-frame clones only, not all of them. The table has about 270,000 clones, approximately 84% seen once. Specimen: peripheral blood. Receptor source: a human donor in a cohort sampled during active COVID-19.

The chain is built from TRBV5-6 and TRBJ1-2; no clear D. The CDR3 sequence is 14 residues long. The V gene lost 0 bases and the J gene lost 4 bases, with 10 bases spanning the gap. The V gene's germline CDR1 is SGHDT and CDR2 YYEEEE. The CDR3, as DNA: TGTGCCAGCAGCTTGGGAGGGAATCTCTATGGCTACACCTTC. Translated: CASSLGGNLYGYTF.

The chain carries TRBV27 and TRBJ1-1; 8 positions agree with TRBD1. Per germline, CDR1 MNHEY and CDR2 SMNVEV (reference sequence). V dropped 2 bases and J dropped 3; count of bases not matched to a gene: 2. CDR3 length: 14 amino acids. The CDR3 reads CASSLVTGDTEAFF. In DNA form, the CDR3 reads TGTGCCAGCAGTTTAGTGACAGGGGACACTGAAGCTTTCTTT.

The J gene is TRBJ1-5, the V gene TRBV12-3 or TRBV12-4; D is unresolved. V lost 6 bases, J lost 7 bases, and 10 bases lay in between. This CDR3 contains 12 residues. The chain's CDR3 is CASRFQEQPQHF. The CDR3, as DNA: TGTGCCAGCAGGTTTCAGGAACAGCCCCAGCATTTT.

The chain employs TRBV6-1 and TRBJ2-2, with D unresolved. The V and J ends lost 2 bases and 7 bases respectively, with 11 bases between them. From germline, CDR1 is MNHNS and CDR2 SASEGT. This CDR3 region has 14 residues. The CDR3 loop is CASSELQFNGELFF. The CDR3 bases are TGTGCCAGCAGTGAACTTCAGTTTAACGGGGAGCTGTTTTTT.

This clone was seen just once. The V gene is TRBV28, the J gene TRBJ2-3; no definite D call. This CDR3 region has 14 residues. CDR1 and CDR2 (germline): MDHEN, SYDVKM. The V and J ends lost 3 bases and 3 bases respectively, with 10 bases between them. In DNA, the CDR3 is TGTGCCAGCAGTTTGTACGGCGGAACAGATACGCAGTATTTT. This gives the protein CASSLYGGTDTQYF. Variable domain in full (rest from reference TRBV28 and TRBJ2-3): DVKVTQSSRYLVKRTGEKVFLECVQDMDHENMFWYRQDPGLGLRLIYFSYDVKMKEKGDIPEGYSVSREKKERFSLILESASTNQTSMYLCASSLYGGTDTQYFGPGTRLTVL.

The V call is TRBV7-2, the J call TRBJ2-6, with D perhaps TRBD2 (7 bases). The V end was cut by 5 bases, the J end by 4 bases, with 15 bases between. CDR1 is SGHTA and CDR2 is FQGNSA in the germline V gene. The CDR3 has 16 residues. CDR3 nucleotides: TGTGCCAGCAGCGACCAAGGGGGGGCCGGGGCCAACGTCCTGACTTTC. Amino acid sequence: CASSDQGGAGANVLTF.

The chain carries TRBV7-2 and TRBJ2-1, with TRBD1 matching over 8 bases. This CDR3 region has 16 residues. The trim removed 0 bases at V and 5 bases at J, leaving 6 bases unmatched. Germline CDR1 SGHTA, CDR2 FQGNSA. This CDR3 is CASSLAGQDINNEQFF. CDR3 sequence (DNA): TGTGCCAGCAGCTTAGCGGGACAGGACATAAACAATGAGCAGTTCTTC. The full variable domain, with the rest looked up from reference TRBV7-2 and TRBJ2-1, is GAGVSQSPSNKVTEKGKDVELRCDPISGHTALYWYRQSLGQGLEFLIYFQGNSAPDKSGLPSDRFSAERTGGSVSTLTIQRTQQEDSAVYLCASSLAGQDINNEQFFGPGTRLTVL.

The gene calls are TRBV5-4 and TRBJ2-5, with 16 bases matching TRBD2. The CDR3 has 18 residues. CDR1 and CDR2 (germline): SGHNT, YYREEE (reference sequence). Trimming removed 0 bases from V and 9 bases from J; junction bases left unmatched: 11. The CDR3 DNA reads TGTGCCAGCAGCTTGGCCGGGACTAGCGGGGGGGGTTTTCCGTCCCAGTACTTC. Its translation is CASSLAGTSGGGFPSQYF.

This rearrangement joins TRBV5-1 to TRBJ2-1; 8 bases agree with TRBD2. This CDR3 region has 16 residues. Per germline, CDR1 SGHRS and CDR2 YFSETQ. V shed 2 bases, J shed 6 bases, and the junction held 10 bases outside the gene matches. The CDR3 region has the DNA TGCGCCAGCAGCTTAACTAGCGGCCCATTGGCCAATGAGCAGTTCTTC. This translates into CASSLTSGPLANEQFF. The entire variable domain, with the rest obtained from reference TRBV5-1 and TRBJ2-1, is as follows: KAGVTQTPRYLIKTRGQQVTLSCSPISGHRSVSWYQQTPGQGLQFLFEYFSETQRNKGNFPGRFSGRQFSNSRSEMNVSTLELGDSALYLCASSLTSGPLANEQFFGPGTRLTVL.

The chain joins TRBV10-3 to TRBJ1-2; 8 nucleotides agree with TRBD1. The length of the CDR3 is 15 residues. Germline trimming cut 2 bases from V and 3 bases from J; bases unmatched to any gene: 5. Germline values: CDR1 ENHRY, CDR2 SYGVKD. The CDR3 DNA is TGTGCCATCAGTGAGGGTCAGGGGGCTTACTATGGCTACACCTTC. Amino acids: CAISEGQGAYYGYTF.

This chain links TRBV18 with TRBJ2-2, with 8 positions matching TRBD1. The CDR3 is 16 amino acids. V trimming: 3 bases; J trimming: 0 bases; junction bases outside the gene matches: 3. The germline V gene encodes CDR1 KGHSH and CDR2 LQKENI. CDR3 nucleotide sequence: TGTGCCAGCTCACCTAAGACAGGGGCGAACACCGGGGAGCTGTTTTTT. Encoded protein: CASSPKTGANTGELFF.

The chain carries TRBV29-1 and TRBJ2-7; 12 bases fit TRBD1. Germline trimming cut 4 bases from V and 7 bases from J; bases unmatched to any gene: 11. The CDR3 runs 15 residues. CDR1 and CDR2 (germline): SQVTM, ANQGSEA. The CDR3 sequence: CSVVGAGQGASEQYF. CDR3 sequence (DNA): TGCAGCGTTGTTGGGGCGGGACAGGGGGCTAGTGAGCAGTACTTC.

This chain uses TRBV11-1 with TRBJ2-1; 7 positions agree with TRBD1. Germline CDR1 reads SGHAT; CDR2 reads FQDESV (reference sequence). The CDR3 loop spans 13 amino acids. Trimming at V came to 2 bases and at J to 8 bases, leaving 3 bases not matched to a gene. The CDR3 bases are TGTGCCAGCAGCTTAAGACAGGGTCATGAGCAGTTCTTC. This gives the protein CASSLRQGHEQFF.

The gene calls are TRBV7-8 and TRBJ2-7, with D unresolved. V was cut by 5 bases and J by 4 bases, with 12 bases left in between. Looked up from germline, CDR1 is SGHVS and CDR2 is FQNEAQ. The CDR3 covers 13 residues. Here the CDR3 DNA reads TGTGCCAGCAGCCGATATACCCAGTACGAGCAGTACTTC. Translated: CASSRYTQYEQYF.

The CDR3: CASSLDIRGGELFF. The CDR3 coding sequence is TGTGCCAGCAGCTTAGACATTCGGGGCGGGGAGCTGTTTTTT. The V and J genes are TRBV7-9 and TRBJ2-2; D is possibly TRBD2 (5 bases). The CDR3 has 14 amino acids. The ends were cut back, 1 base at V and 7 bases at J, with 10 bases in the middle. CDR1 and CDR2 (germline): SEHNR, FQNEAQ (reference sequence).

The rearrangement links TRBV18 to TRBJ2-3; D is undetermined. Germline V gene sequence: CDR1 KGHSH, CDR2 LQKENI. The V end was cut by 5 bases, the J end by 2 bases, with 11 bases between. This CDR3 comprises 14 residues. The DNA of the CDR3 is TGTGCCAGCTCATCAGGATTCGACACAGATACGCAGTATTTT. Its protein product is CASSSGFDTDTQYF.

The rearrangement uses TRBV6-2 or TRBV6-3 and TRBJ2-1; D is perhaps TRBD1 (6 bases). The CDR3 consists of 16 residues. Trimming left V 2 bases short and J 1 base short, with 12 bases between. The germline V gene has CDR1 MNHEY and CDR2 SVGEGT. The CDR3 DNA reads as TGTGCCAGCAGTTACCGGACAGACCGGTCCTACAATGAGCAGTTCTTC. Protein: CASSYRTDRSYNEQFF.

V gene TRBV3-1 (or the pseudogene TRBV3-2) combines with J gene TRBJ2-2; maybe TRBD2 (7 bases). Germline CDR1 and CDR2: LGHDT and YNNKEL (reference sequence). The CDR3 has 17 amino acids. The V gene lost 1 base and the J gene lost 3 bases, with 15 bases spanning the gap. This chain's CDR3 is CASSQVRTGRDTGELFF. CDR3 bases: TGTGCCAGCAGCCAAGTTCGAACAGGGAGGGACACCGGGGAGCTGTTTTTT.

This rearrangement joins TRBV9 to TRBJ2-1; the match to TRBD2 covers 11 bases. CDR3 length: 16 residues. The V gene end was trimmed by 4 bases and the J gene end by 4 bases; junction bases not matched to a gene: 7. Germline lookup yields CDR1 SGDLS and CDR2 YYNGEE. Written as DNA, the CDR3 is TGTGCCAGCAGCATTACTGGGACTAGCGGATACAATGAGCAGTTCTTC. Translating it yields CASSITGTSGYNEQFF.

This clone has just one count. The V gene is TRBV7-9, the J gene TRBJ2-2, with D perhaps TRBD1 (6 bases). Germline-derived CDR1 and CDR2 are SEHNR and FQNEAQ (reference sequence). Deletions cut 3 bases from V and 5 bases from J, with 13 bases between. This CDR3 has 15 amino acids. This CDR3 reads CASSLREQGTGELFF. In nucleotides, the CDR3 is TGTGCCAGCAGCTTGCGAGAACAGGGTACCGGGGAGCTGTTTTTT.

The V call is TRBV6-5, the J call TRBJ1-5; a weak D match, TRBD1 (6 bases). The V end lost 7 bases, the J end lost 3 bases, and 16 bases lay between the germline ends. Germline loops: CDR1 MNHEY, CDR2 SVGAGI. The CDR3 is made up of 15 amino acids. CDR3 nucleotide sequence: TGTGCCAGCACCCACCGGGACACGTACAATCAGCCCCAGCATTTT. This codes for CASTHRDTYNQPQHF.